The sequence of this TCR beta chain was determined in a study of blood T cell repertoires in COVID-19. In the original processing: Reference gene primer amplification gave nucleated cell count estimates. The protocol was immunoSEQ multiplex PCR, while the TCRdb copy is restricted to in-frame clones and leaves out a portion. Clonal size and the V and J genes are those of that table, whereas D and trimming came from the DNA. The sample has more than 300,000 clones, 65% to 85% seen once. This CDR3 comprises 12 residues. CDR1 is MNHEY and CDR2 is SMNVEV in the germline V gene (reference sequence). The ends were cut back, 2 bases at V and 5 bases at J, with 4 bases in the middle.

J is TRBJ2-1 and V is TRBV27; D remains ambiguous. The sequencing input was peripheral blood. The receptor was isolated from a woman aged 45-59 years with acute or convalescent COVID-19. The CDR3: CASSLQNNEQFF. In nucleotides, the CDR3 is TGTGCCAGCAGTTTACAAAACAATGAGCAGTTCTTC.